The 5 T cell receptor beta chains given below trace back to one sample, sequenced in a study of blood T cell repertoires in COVID-19. Measured with immunoSEQ multiplex PCR; TCRdb has only the in-frame clones, and not every one. The profile covers 20,000 to 25,000 clones, with approximately 86% appearing a single time and 15% to 20% taken by the ten largest. Source material: peripheral blood. Source of these receptors: a human donor with acute or convalescent COVID-19. The donor label of this sample is uncertain.

The rearrangement joins TRBV12-3 or TRBV12-4 to TRBJ1-3; no clear D gene. This CDR3 is 12 amino acids long. Trimming stripped 5 bases from V and 3 bases from J, with 5 bases between. The CDR3 DNA follows: TGTGCCAGCAGTCTTGTTGGAAACACCATATATTTT. Translation gives CASSLVGNTIYF.

The chain recombines TRBV5-4 with TRBJ2-1, with D perhaps matching TRBD1 (6 bases). Trimming left V 5 bases short and J 2 bases short, with 11 bases between. CDR1 is SGHNT, CDR2 YYREEE, per germline (reference sequence). The CDR3 runs 14 residues. CDR3 sequence reads: CASRLGGTYNEQFF. CDR3 sequence (DNA): TGTGCCAGCAGATTAGGGGGAACCTACAATGAGCAGTTCTTC. The full variable domain, with the rest looked up from reference TRBV5-4 and TRBJ2-1, is ETGVTQSPTHLIKTRGQQVTLRCSSQSGHNTVSWYQQALGQGPQFIFQYYREEENGRGNFPPRFSGLQFPNYSSELNVNALELDDSALYLCASRLGGTYNEQFFGPGTRLTVL.

V is TRBV18 and J is TRBJ2-7, with a possible D match to TRBD1 (5 bases). The CDR3 totals 14 residues. Between the trimmed V and J ends, which lost 2 bases and 0 bases, there was a span of 8 bases. In germline, CDR1 is KGHSH, CDR2 LQKENI. The CDR3 bases are TGTGCCAGCTCACCATCAGGGCGCTCCTACGAGCAGTACTTC. Its translation: CASSPSGRSYEQYF.

This clone showed up just a few times. CDR3 in amino acids: CAWGQGPYEQYF. CDR3 bases: TGTGCTTGGGGACAGGGACCGTACGAGCAGTACTTC. The chain couples TRBV2 to TRBJ2-7; 9 bases align to TRBD1. Germline values: CDR1 SNHLY, CDR2 FYNNEI. The CDR3 loop spans 12 amino acids.

V usage is TRBV11-3 and J usage is TRBJ1-1; TRBD1 agrees at 7 bases. Germline lookup yields CDR1 SGHNT and CDR2 YENEEA. V lost 1 base and J lost 8; bases outside the gene matches: 4. CDR3 length equals 13 residues. The CDR3 loop reads CASSLGRGTEAFF. The CDR3 nucleotides read TGTGCCAGCAGCTTAGGCAGGGGGACCGAAGCTTTCTTT.